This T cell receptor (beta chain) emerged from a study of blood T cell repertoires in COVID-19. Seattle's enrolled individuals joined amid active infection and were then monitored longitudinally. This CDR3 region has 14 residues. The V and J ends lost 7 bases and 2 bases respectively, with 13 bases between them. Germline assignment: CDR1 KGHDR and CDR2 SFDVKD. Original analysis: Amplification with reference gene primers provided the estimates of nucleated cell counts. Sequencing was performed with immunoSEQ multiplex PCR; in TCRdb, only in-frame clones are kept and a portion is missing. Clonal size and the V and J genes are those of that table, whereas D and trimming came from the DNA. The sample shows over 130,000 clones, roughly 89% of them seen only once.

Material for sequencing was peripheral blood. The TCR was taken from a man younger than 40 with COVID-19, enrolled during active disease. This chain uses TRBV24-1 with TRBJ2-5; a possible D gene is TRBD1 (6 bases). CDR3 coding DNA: TGTGCCACCAGAAGCACAGGGTTTCAAGAGACCCAGTACTTC. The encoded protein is CATRSTGFQETQYF.